The rows below give T cell receptor beta chains drawn from one sample of a study of blood T cell repertoires in COVID-19. Measured with immunoSEQ multiplex PCR; TCRdb has only the in-frame clones, and not every one. The repertoire holds over 200,000 clones, with about four fifths as singletons. The sequencing sample was made of peripheral blood. The receptors derive from a man aged 35-49 years with active or convalescent COVID-19. CDR3s include the opening cysteine and the closing phenylalanine or tryptophan. A D gene is named only where the DNA matches it firmly.

j_call d_call v_call cdr3_aa
TRBJ1-5 TRBD1 TRBV30 CAWAGQGASQPQHF
TRBJ2-3 TRBD2 TRBV30 CAWRSTGTSAYF
TRBJ2-5 NA TRBV20-1 CSATQETQYF
TRBJ2-3 NA TRBV25-1 CASSDRVGADTQYF
TRBJ2-1 NA TRBV11-3 CASTSEPLDEQFF
TRBJ1-2 NA TRBV18 CASSPGGPGYGYTF
TRBJ1-5 NA TRBV19 CASSIRVGNQPQHF
TRBJ2-7 NA TRBV12-5 CASGKNFYEQYF
TRBJ1-3 TRBD1 TRBV7-9 CASRSRDSSSGNTIYF
TRBJ1-1 TRBD1 TRBV6-5 CASSLGQFTEAFF
TRBJ1-2 TRBD1 TRBV4-2 CASSQDIRGAIYGYTF
TRBJ1-1 NA TRBV6-5 CASSYVQGRTEAFF
TRBJ1-5 TRBD1 TRBV6-5 CASSDGTEGQPQHF
TRBJ2-5 TRBD2 TRBV5-1 CASSWGSSGGGPYQETQYF
TRBJ1-1 NA TRBV29-1 CSPQTEAFF
TRBJ1-4 NA TRBV7-7 CASSPGGLGGNEKLFF
TRBJ2-7 TRBD1 TRBV27 CASSPGQGAYEQYF
TRBJ2-7 TRBD1 TRBV6-2/TRBV6-3 CASSYSQGAYEQYF
TRBJ2-1 TRBD2 TRBV6-2/TRBV6-3 CASSYDAETSGTYNEQFF
TRBJ2-1 TRBD2 TRBV5-1 CASSLAASGTWYEQFF
TRBJ1-1 TRBD1 TRBV18 CASSPPIGTGVTEAFF
TRBJ2-5 NA TRBV29-1 CSVARETQYF
TRBJ1-5 TRBD1 TRBV30 CAWSFTGDGSNQPQHF
TRBJ2-7 TRBD2 TRBV19 CASSLQRGVYEQYF
TRBJ1-5 NA TRBV28 CASSLAVGGPGNQPQHF
TRBJ1-5 TRBD1 TRBV18 CASSPILDRGRRDQPQHF
TRBJ2-7 TRBD1 TRBV2 CASSDRGQGYEQYF
TRBJ1-2 NA TRBV11-3 CASSPTPETAFFYGYTF
TRBJ1-2 NA TRBV29-1 CSVVTGGLGYTF
TRBJ2-7 TRBD2 TRBV4-3 CASSLAPSGEGGYEQYF
TRBJ2-3 TRBD2 TRBV24-1 CATSVKGGGTDTQYF
TRBJ2-1 TRBD2 TRBV20-1 CSASGSGGYNEQFF
TRBJ2-1 TRBD1 TRBV5-8 CASRRRDRDNEQFF
TRBJ1-1 TRBD1 TRBV19 CASSIVTGGNTEAFF
TRBJ2-7 NA TRBV11-1 CASSSRGVSYEQYF
TRBJ1-5 NA TRBV19 CASSFNRFGQPQHF
TRBJ2-2 TRBD2 TRBV4-3 CASSQAPRLAGGINVRRELFF
TRBJ1-2 NA TRBV7-2 CASSARRGGTLSYGYTF
TRBJ2-1 NA TRBV19 CASSRSVYNEQFF
TRBJ1-2 TRBD1 TRBV27 CASSLNRGPNYGYTF
TRBJ1-5 TRBD1 TRBV18 CASSPRDRVLHQPQHF
TRBJ1-3 NA TRBV3-1/TRBV3-2 CASSHPRRLSGNTIYF
TRBJ1-2 NA TRBV10-3 CATTDTGIYGYTF
TRBJ2-2 TRBD2 TRBV2 CASALAGGGGELFF
TRBJ1-4 TRBD1 TRBV4-1 CASSQPDRGRDPNEKLFF
TRBJ2-2 NA TRBV2 CASSVGGTGELFF
TRBJ1-2 NA TRBV4-1 CASSQEEAGGYTF
TRBJ2-7 TRBD2 TRBV4-2 CASSQLQRGGSEQYF
TRBJ1-2 TRBD1 TRBV6-2/TRBV6-3 CASSYDGTGGGYTF
TRBJ1-4 NA TRBV3-1/TRBV3-2 CASSPGSGEKLFF
TRBJ1-4 NA TRBV5-6 CASSSGGGGEKLFF
TRBJ1-5 NA TRBV5-6 CASSREGGASQPQHF
TRBJ2-3 TRBD2 TRBV5-4 CASSSPVAGGVADTQYF
TRBJ2-7 TRBD1 TRBV10-3 CAIRETGSSYEQYF
TRBJ2-7 TRBD1 TRBV24-1 CATSAVSGTGVNSDEQYF
TRBJ1-4 TRBD1 TRBV7-6 CASSPKGQGGEKLFF
TRBJ1-6 NA TRBV27 CASSAGVNSPLHF
TRBJ1-2 NA TRBV5-5 CASSLEVRGALGYTF
TRBJ2-1 TRBD2 TRBV29-1 CSVAGTSGNEQFF